The entry below describes one T cell receptor beta chain. The antigen is undetermined. An equimolar mix of two oligonucleotides served as the beta constant-region primer for TRBC1 and TRBC2. Via MiXCR, TCRdb re-called the UMI-ligation and nested PCR reads, giving one row per CDR3 protein. Among tens of thousands of distinct CDR3 sequences listed, 13% were seen once. The sample is drawn from a study of naive and memory T cell subsets. General study results and limits: The power law exponent of TCR abundance differed between naive and memory cells.

The source material was central memory CD4+ T cells from blood. This receptor was obtained from a human donor in good health.

Here the CDR3 DNA reads TGCAGTGCTAGAGAAATTGGGGGAGCCAAAAACATTCAGTACTTC. Amino acid sequence: CSAREIGGAKNIQYF. The chain uses TRBV20-1 and TRBJ2-4; D is perhaps TRBD1 or TRBD2 (5 bases each). With 0 bases removed from V and 0 bases from J, the gap between germline ends came to 9 bases. CDR1 is DFQATT, CDR2 SNEGSKA, per germline (reference sequence). The CDR3 totals 15 residues.